The clone carrying this T cell receptor (beta chain) occurred a few times. The CDR3 loop spans 16 amino acids. Trimming shortened V by 2 bases and J by 4 bases, and 14 bases separated the two germline ends. CDR1 and CDR2 (germline): LGHDT, YNNKEL (reference sequence). There were TCR beta CDR3 regions amplified from RNA transcripts. Carried out on the TCR CDR3, a first-round RT-PCR used the HTBI primer set. TCRdb fed the multiplex PCR reads into MiXCR, producing one record per CDR3 protein. The repertoire holds 640,000 or so distinct CDR3 sequences, with roughly 14% as singletons. The data originate from a study of T cells in Graves' hyperthyroidism and ophthalmopathy. Patients with uncontrolled infections, other autoimmune diseases, pregnancy or lactation were excluded.

The specimen was blood. The TCR sequence derives from a woman aged 40 to 55 with Graves' ophthalmopathy. The chain joins TRBV3-1 to TRBJ2-2; the D gene is possibly TRBD1 (5 bases). The chain's CDR3 is CASSQFGDRSTGELFF. Written as DNA, the CDR3 is TGTGCCAGCAGCCAATTCGGAGACAGAAGCACCGGGGAGCTGTTTTTT.